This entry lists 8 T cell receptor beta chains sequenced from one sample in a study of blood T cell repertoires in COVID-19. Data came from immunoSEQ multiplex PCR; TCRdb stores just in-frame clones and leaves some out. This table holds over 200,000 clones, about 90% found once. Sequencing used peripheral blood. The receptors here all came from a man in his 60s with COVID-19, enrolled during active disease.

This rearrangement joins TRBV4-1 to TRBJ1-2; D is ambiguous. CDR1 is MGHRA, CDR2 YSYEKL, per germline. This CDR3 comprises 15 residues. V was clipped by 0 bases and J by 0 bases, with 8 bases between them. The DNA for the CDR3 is TGCGCCAGCAGCCAAGATAGCGTAACTAACTATGGCTACACCTTC. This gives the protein CASSQDSVTNYGYTF.

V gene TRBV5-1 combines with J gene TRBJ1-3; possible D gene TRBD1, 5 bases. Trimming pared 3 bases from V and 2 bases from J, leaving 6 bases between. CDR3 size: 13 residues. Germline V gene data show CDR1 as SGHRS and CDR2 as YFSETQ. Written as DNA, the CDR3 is TGCGCCAGCAGCTGGGGCCCTGGAAACACCATATATTTT. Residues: CASSWGPGNTIYF. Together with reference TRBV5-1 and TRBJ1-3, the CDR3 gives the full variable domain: KAGVTQTPRYLIKTRGQQVTLSCSPISGHRSVSWYQQTPGQGLQFLFEYFSETQRNKGNFPGRFSGRQFSNSRSEMNVSTLELGDSALYLCASSWGPGNTIYFGEGSWLTVV.

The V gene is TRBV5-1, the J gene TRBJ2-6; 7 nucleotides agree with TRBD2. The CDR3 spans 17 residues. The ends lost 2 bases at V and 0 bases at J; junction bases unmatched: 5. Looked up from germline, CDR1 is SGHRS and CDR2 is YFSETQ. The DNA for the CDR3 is TGCGCCAGCAGCTTTTCGACGGGAGGCTCTGGGGCCAACGTCCTGACTTTC. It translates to CASSFSTGGSGANVLTF. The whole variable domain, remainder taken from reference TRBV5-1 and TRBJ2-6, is KAGVTQTPRYLIKTRGQQVTLSCSPISGHRSVSWYQQTPGQGLQFLFEYFSETQRNKGNFPGRFSGRQFSNSRSEMNVSTLELGDSALYLCASSFSTGGSGANVLTFGAGSRLTVL.

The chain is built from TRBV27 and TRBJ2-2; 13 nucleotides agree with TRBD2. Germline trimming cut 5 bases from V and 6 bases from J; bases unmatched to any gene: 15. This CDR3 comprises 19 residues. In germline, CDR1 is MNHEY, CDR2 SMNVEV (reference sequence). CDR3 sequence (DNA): TGTGCCAGCAGTCCACGGACTAGCGGGAGTTTTATTCTTGCCGGGGAGCTGTTTTTT. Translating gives CASSPRTSGSFILAGELFF.

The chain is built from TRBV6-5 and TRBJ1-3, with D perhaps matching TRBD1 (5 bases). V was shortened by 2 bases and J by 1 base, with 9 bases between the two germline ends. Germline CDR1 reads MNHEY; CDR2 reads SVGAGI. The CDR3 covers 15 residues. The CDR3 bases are TGTGCCAGCAGTTACGACAGACCTTCTGGAAACACCATATATTTT. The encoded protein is CASSYDRPSGNTIYF.

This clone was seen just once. CDR3 sequence reads: CASSLTGRSYEQYF. CDR3 DNA: TGTGCCAGCAGCTTGACAGGCCGCTCCTACGAGCAGTACTTC. The chain carries TRBV5-8 and TRBJ2-7; D perhaps matches TRBD1 (5 bases). This CDR3 contains 14 residues. Per the germline V gene, CDR1 is SGHTS and CDR2 is YDEGEE. V lost 1 base and J lost 0, with 8 bases in between.

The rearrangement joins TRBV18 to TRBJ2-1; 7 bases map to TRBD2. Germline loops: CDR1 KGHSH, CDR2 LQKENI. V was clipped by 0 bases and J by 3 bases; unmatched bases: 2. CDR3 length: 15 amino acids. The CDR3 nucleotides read TGTGCCAGCTCACCACCGACTAGCAGCTACAATGAGCAGTTCTTC. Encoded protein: CASSPPTSSYNEQFF. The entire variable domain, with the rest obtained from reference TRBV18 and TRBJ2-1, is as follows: NAGVMQNPRHLVRRRGQEARLRCSPMKGHSHVYWYRQLPEEGLKFMVYLQKENIIDESGMPKERFSAEFPKEGPSILRIQQVVRGDSAAYFCASSPPTSSYNEQFFGPGTRLTVL.

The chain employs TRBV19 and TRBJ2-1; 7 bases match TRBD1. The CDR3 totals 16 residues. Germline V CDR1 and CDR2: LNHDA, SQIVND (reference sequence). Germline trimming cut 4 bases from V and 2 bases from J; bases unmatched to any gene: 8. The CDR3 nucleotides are TGTGCCAGTAGTAACAACAGGGGATTGGCCTACAATGAGCAGTTCTTC. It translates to CASSNNRGLAYNEQFF.